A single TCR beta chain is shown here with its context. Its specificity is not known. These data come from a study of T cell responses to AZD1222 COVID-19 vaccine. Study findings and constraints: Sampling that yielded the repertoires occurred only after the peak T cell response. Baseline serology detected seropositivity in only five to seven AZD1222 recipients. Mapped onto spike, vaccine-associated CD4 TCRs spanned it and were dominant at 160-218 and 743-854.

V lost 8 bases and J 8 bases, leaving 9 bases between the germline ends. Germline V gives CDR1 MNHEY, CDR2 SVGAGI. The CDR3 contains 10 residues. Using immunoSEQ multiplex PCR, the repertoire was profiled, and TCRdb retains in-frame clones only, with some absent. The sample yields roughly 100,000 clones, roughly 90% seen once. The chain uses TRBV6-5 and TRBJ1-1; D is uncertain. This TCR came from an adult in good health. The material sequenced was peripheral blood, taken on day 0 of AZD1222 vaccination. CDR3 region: CASFRGEAFF. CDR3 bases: TGTGCCAGCTTCCGGGGAGAAGCTTTCTTT.